This T cell receptor (beta chain) was sequenced for a study of beta chain features in type 1 diabetes. Via CD45RO/CCR7/CD25/CD127/CD95/CD27, cells of the CD4+ naive, central memory, regulatory and stem cell-like memory subsets were sorted. All sorted populations exceeded 95% purity. Isolated RNA was reverse transcribed in full, so expressed TCRB transcripts were sequenced. The average output of naive, central memory and regulatory T cell samples was 3 million to 4 million reads. Clones were read by immunoSEQ multiplex PCR, and TCRdb kept only the in-frame ones, dropping some. The top ten hold about 1.3% of the sample, which has about 150,000 clones, under 11% seen once. For this clone: Antigen: not known.

General study points: Type 1 diabetes patients had moderately but significantly shorter TCRB CDR3s in all four CD4+ subsets.

Sequences were obtained from naive CD4+ T cells from blood. This clonotype was obtained from a young man in good health.

The CDR3 here is CASTPRGVSTDTQYF. CDR3 DNA sequence: TGTGCCAGCACCCCCAGAGGCGTTAGCACAGATACGCAGTATTTT. The chain employs TRBV2 and TRBJ2-3, with D unresolved. The CDR3 runs 15 residues. Trimming took off 7 bases at V and 0 bases at J, with 14 bases between the two ends. Per germline, CDR1 SNHLY and CDR2 FYNNEI.